One T cell receptor (beta chain) is described in this entry. V was shortened by 3 bases and J by 4 bases, with 8 bases between the two germline ends. The length of the CDR3 is 13 residues. Germline CDR1 reads ENHRY; CDR2 reads SYGVKD. Genomic DNA acted as the template from which TCR beta VDJ combination and CDR3 sequence profiling were carried out. From the reads, TCRdb called clonotypes with MiXCR, one entry per CDR3 protein. The sample lists hundreds of thousands of distinct CDR3 sequences; 65% to 80% were seen once. The sample originates from a study of CD8+CD57+ T cells in acquired aplastic anemia.

The J gene is TRBJ2-3, the V gene TRBV10-3; D is undetermined. Material for sequencing was sorted CD4+, CD8+, or CD8+CD57+ T cells (not recorded which) from PBMCs. The source is a human donor in good health, serving as a control. The CDR3 spells CAISDGRADTQYF. As DNA, the CDR3 is TGTGCCATCAGTGATGGGCGCGCAGATACGCAGTATTTT.